A selection of T cell receptor beta chains follows, all from one sample in a study of T cells in Graves' hyperthyroidism and ophthalmopathy. TCRdb re-derived calls from the multiplex PCR reads in MiXCR, one entry per CDR3 protein. The data contain roughly 170,000 distinct CDR3 sequences, 15% to 20% of them singletons. Sequences were obtained from blood. The receptors come from a woman in her 50s with Graves' hyperthyroidism. CDR3s include the opening cysteine and the closing phenylalanine or tryptophan. Each record gives: J gene, D gene, V gene, clone size, CDR3 protein, CDR3 DNA. A D gene is named only where the DNA matches it firmly. Clone size is not always given. Where it is, it says once, few, many or a class for expanded clones.

TRBJ2-5 TRBD2 TRBV5-6 many CASSSLTSVPRETQYF TGTGCCAGCAGCTCGCTGACTAGCGTCCCCAGAGAGACCCAGTACTTC
TRBJ1-1 . TRBV19 . CASSWKPTMNTEAFF TGTGCCAGTAGTTGGAAACCCACAATGAACACTGAAGCTTTCTTT
TRBJ2-7 TRBD1 TRBV2 many CASTRDRQSYEQYF TGTGCCAGCACTCGGGACAGACAGTCCTACGAGCAGTACTTC
TRBJ2-7 TRBD2 TRBV9 many CASSVGLAETYEQYF TGTGCCAGCAGCGTAGGACTAGCGGAAACCTACGAGCAGTACTTC
TRBJ2-7 . TRBV19 many CASSIDRWVEQYF TGTGCCAGTAGTATAGATCGGTGGGTCGAGCAGTACTTC
TRBJ1-1 TRBD1 TRBV6-2/TRBV6-3 many CASRTGDYTEAFF TGTGCCAGCAGAACAGGGGATTACACTGAAGCTTTCTTT
TRBJ2-5 . TRBV4-1 few CASSQGEETQYF TGCGCCAGCAGCCAGGGGGAAGAGACCCAGTACTTC
TRBJ2-1 . TRBV6-2/TRBV6-3 many CASSSGTYNEQFF TGTGCCAGCTCCTCGGGGACCTACAATGAGCAGTTCTTC
TRBJ1-4 . TRBV20-1 many CSARAVATNEKLFF TGCAGTGCTAGAGCAGTTGCAACTAATGAAAAACTGTTTTTT
TRBJ1-1 . TRBV28 many CASSLEGFNTEAFF TGTGCCAGCAGTTTGGAAGGATTCAACACTGAAGCTTTCTTT
TRBJ2-5 TRBD1 TRBV27 . CASSSVGTGVRETQYF TGTGCCAGCAGTTCGGTCGGGACAGGGGTTCGAGAGACCCAGTACTTC
TRBJ2-1 TRBD1 TRBV19 many CASTVDRVRNNEQFF TGTGCCAGTACCGTGGACAGGGTTCGGAACAATGAGCAGTTCTTC
TRBJ1-5 TRBD1 TRBV7-9 many CASSLTGFDNQPQHF TGTGCCAGCAGCCTGACAGGGTTTGACAATCAGCCCCAGCATTTT
TRBJ1-2 . TRBV28 many CASRRTLANYGYTF TGTGCCAGCAGGAGGACACTAGCTAACTATGGCTACACCTTC
TRBJ2-7 . TRBV6-1 many CASSAQDYREQYF TGTGCCAGCAGTGCCCAGGACTACCGGGAGCAGTACTTC
TRBJ2-7 . TRBV15 many CATTQTRRSYEQYF TGTGCCACCACCCAGACTAGAAGGTCCTACGAGCAGTACTTC
TRBJ1-2 . TRBV5-1 few CASSLGQGVVYGYTF TGCGCCAGCAGCTTGGGGCAGGGCGTAGTCTATGGCTACACCTTC
TRBJ1-6 . TRBV20-1 few CSAAKQGPYNSPLHF TGCAGTGCTGCAAAACAGGGCCCCTATAATTCACCCCTCCACTTT
TRBJ2-1 . TRBV12-3/TRBV12-4 many CASSLEGIPRGEQFF TGTGCCAGCAGTTTAGAGGGCATCCCCCGAGGTGAGCAGTTCTTC
TRBJ1-4 . TRBV7-9 . CASSFDTFNEKLFF TGTGCCAGCAGCTTCGACACTTTTAATGAAAAACTGTTTTTT
TRBJ2-5 . TRBV3-2 many CASSQSPQETQYF TGTGCCAGCAGTCAGAGTCCCCAAGAGACCCAGTACTTC
TRBJ2-7 TRBD1 TRBV3-1 many CASSWGQGLYEQYF TGTGCCAGCAGCTGGGGACAGGGACTCTACGAGCAGTACTTC
TRBJ1-1 . TRBV7-9 many CASSSRGAANTEAFF TGTGCCAGCAGCTCACGTGGGGCTGCGAACACTGAAGCTTTCTTT
TRBJ2-4 . TRBV2 many CASSWDVQGVIQYF TGTGCCAGCAGCTGGGACGTCCAAGGGGTCATTCAGTACTTC
TRBJ2-6 TRBD1 TRBV28 . CASIQGARGANVLTF TGTGCCAGCATCCAGGGGGCGCGGGGGGCCAACGTCCTGACTTTC
TRBJ1-5 . TRBV19 many CASSLDGAKYQPQHF TGTGCCAGTAGCCTGGACGGAGCCAAATATCAGCCCCAGCATTTT
TRBJ1-5 TRBD1 TRBV6-2/TRBV6-3 many CASRETGGNQPQHF TGTGCCAGCAGGGAGACAGGGGGAAACCAGCCCCAGCATTTT
TRBJ1-6 . TRBV19 many CASSIGSVSPLHF TGTGCCAGTAGTATAGGTAGCGTTTCACCCCTCCACTTT
TRBJ1-1 . TRBV6-1 many CASRQTGRSLEEAFF TGTGCCAGCAGACAAACAGGGCGATCATTGGAAGAAGCTTTCTTT
TRBJ2-3 . TRBV7-6 many CASSLEGARNTQYF TGTGCCAGCAGCTTAGAAGGGGCTAGAAATACGCAGTATTTT
TRBJ2-5 . TRBV3-1 many CASRGFQETQYF TGTGCCAGCAGGGGCTTCCAAGAGACCCAGTACTTC
TRBJ2-3 . TRBV7-3 many CASNMAGTDTQYF TGTGCCAGCAATATGGCTGGCACAGATACGCAGTATTTT
TRBJ1-1 TRBD1 TRBV12-3/TRBV12-4 many CASSRIMTGVGEAFF TGTGCCAGCAGTCGGATAATGACAGGGGTGGGTGAAGCTTTCTTT
TRBJ1-6 . TRBV12-3/TRBV12-4 many CASSSLGSPLHF TGTGCCAGCAGTTCCTTGGGTTCACCCCTCCACTTT
TRBJ2-6 . TRBV7-8 many CASTTRPGATGANVLTF TGTGCCAGCACGACCCGCCCGGGGGCCACCGGGGCCAACGTCCTGACTTTC
TRBJ2-1 TRBD1 TRBV9 . CASSVADRGSEQFF TGTGCCAGCAGCGTAGCGGACAGGGGGAGTGAGCAGTTCTTC
TRBJ1-2 TRBD1 TRBV7-9 many CASRRDREGGGYTF TGTGCCAGCAGACGAGACAGGGAGGGAGGTGGCTACACCTTC
TRBJ2-7 TRBD1 TRBV11-2 many CASSQDRGEQYF TGTGCCAGCAGCCAGGACAGGGGCGAGCAGTACTTC
TRBJ1-1 TRBD1 TRBV7-9 few CASSSRTGRKNTEAFF TGTGCCAGCAGCTCCCGGACAGGGAGGAAGAACACTGAAGCTTTCTTT
TRBJ2-7 . TRBV28 . CASSFPTGRSYEQYF TGTGCCAGCAGTTTCCCGACAGGCCGCTCCTACGAGCAGTACTTC
TRBJ1-5 . TRBV18 many CASSPALGQPQHF TGTGCCAGCTCACCCGCCTTAGGCCAGCCCCAGCATTTT
TRBJ2-2 TRBD2 TRBV6-1 many CASSEGSLAGATGELFF TGTGCCAGCAGTGAAGGTTCACTAGCGGGAGCCACCGGGGAGCTGTTTTTT
TRBJ1-1 TRBD1 TRBV20-1 many CSANDRETEAFF TGCAGTGCCAACGACAGGGAGACTGAAGCTTTCTTT
TRBJ1-5 . TRBV27 many CASSSARTGPNQHF TGTGCCAGCAGTTCCGCCAGAACAGGGCCAAACCAGCATTTT
TRBJ1-6 . TRBV24-1 . CATSGTDNSPLHF TGTGCCACCAGTGGGACAGATAATTCACCCCTCCACTTT
TRBJ2-2 . TRBV6-1 many CASSVDRLGPYTGELFF TGTGCCAGCAGTGTGGATCGTCTGGGCCCCTACACCGGGGAGCTGTTTTTT